These 28 T cell receptor beta chains originate from one sample sequenced in a study of cytomegalovirus exposure and HLA in healthy donors. Primers included in the PCR were 60 Vbeta and 13 Jbeta primers. TCRdb's table, derived via immunoSEQ multiplex PCR, lists solely in-frame clones and lacks some. The data contain roughly 200,000 clones, roughly 9.4% of them singletons. Specimen: PBMCs. The source is a woman in her twenties or thirties in good health and CMV-seropositive.

This clone was counted between two and nine times. The rearrangement links TRBV9 to TRBJ2-3; tentatively, D is TRBD1 (5 bases). CDR3 size: 14 residues. From germline, CDR1 is SGDLS and CDR2 YYNGEE. V was cut by 4 bases and J by 2 bases, with 11 bases left in between. As DNA, the CDR3 is TGTGCCAGCAGCTTGAGACAGCCCACAGATACGCAGTATTTT. This codes for CASSLRQPTDTQYF.

A few counts support this clone. This sequence joins TRBV4-2 and TRBJ2-5; maybe TRBD1 (5 bases). There are 18 residues in the CDR3. Trimming took 4 bases from V and 5 from J, leaving 26 bases between them. Germline V gene sequence: CDR1 LGHNA, CDR2 YNFKEQ. CDR3 nucleotide sequence: TGTGCCAGCAGCCTTAAGGGGAAGACAACCCGAGGAATTGAGACCCAGTACTTC. Protein: CASSLKGKTTRGIETQYF.

The V gene is TRBV11-2, the J gene TRBJ1-1; 9 nucleotides line up with TRBD1. The CDR3 sequence is 15 residues long. Germline trimming cut 5 bases from V and 3 bases from J; bases unmatched to any gene: 7. Germline CDR1 reads SGHAT; CDR2 reads FQNNGV. The CDR3 sequence is CASSPGQGRYTEAFF. CDR3 nucleotides: TGTGCCAGCAGCCCCGGACAGGGGAGGTACACTGAAGCTTTCTTT. Together with reference TRBV11-2 and TRBJ1-1, the CDR3 gives the full variable domain: EAGVAQSPRYKIIEKRQSVAFWCNPISGHATLYWYQQILGQGPKLLIQFQNNGVVDDSQLPKDRFSAERLKGVDSTLKIQPAKLEDSAVYLCASSPGQGRYTEAFFGQGTRLTVV.

The V gene is TRBV5-1, the J gene TRBJ2-1; 8 positions match TRBD2. After removal of 4 bases from V and 9 bases from J, the junction contained 18 bases not matched to a gene. This CDR3 comprises 17 residues. Germline lookup yields CDR1 SGHRS and CDR2 YFSETQ. The CDR3 sequence: CASSPQVGGRRNAEQFF. CDR3 DNA: TGCGCCAGCAGCCCTCAGGTGGGCGGGAGGAGGAACGCTGAGCAGTTCTTC. The variable domain in full, completed from reference TRBV5-1 and TRBJ2-1, reads KAGVTQTPRYLIKTRGQQVTLSCSPISGHRSVSWYQQTPGQGLQFLFEYFSETQRNKGNFPGRFSGRQFSNSRSEMNVSTLELGDSALYLCASSPQVGGRRNAEQFFGPGTRLTVL.

This clone came up a few times. The gene calls are TRBV5-6 and TRBJ2-1, with TRBD2 as a possible D gene (6 bases). The CDR3 runs 17 residues. Germline CDR1 is SGHDT and CDR2 is YYEEEE. V was trimmed by 4 bases and J by 0 bases, leaving 17 bases between them. The CDR3 DNA follows: TGTGCCAGCAGCCCCAGGATTGCGGGATACTCCTACAATGAGCAGTTCTTC. As protein: CASSPRIAGYSYNEQFF.

The table lists this clone with a few counts. J is TRBJ2-1 and V is TRBV25-1; the D is unclear. V shed 2 bases and J shed 8 bases, with 13 bases lying between them. The CDR3 is 14 amino acids. Per germline, CDR1 MGHDK and CDR2 SYGVNS. CDR3 coding DNA: TGTGCCAGCAGTGAAGTTAAGAGTCGCGATGAGCAGTTCTTC. It yields the protein CASSEVKSRDEQFF.

This clone was observed a handful of times. This chain connects TRBV29-1 to TRBJ1-1; 8 bases align to TRBD1. The CDR3 extends over 13 amino acids. Trimming removed 2 bases from V and 7 bases from J; junction bases left unmatched: 6. CDR1 and CDR2 from the germline V gene are SQVTM and ANQGSEA. The CDR3 coding sequence is TGCAGCGTTGAAAAAACGACAGGGGTTGAAGCTTTCTTT. Translating gives CSVEKTTGVEAFF.

This rearrangement joins TRBV15 to TRBJ1-2, with D unclear. Germline V gene data show CDR1 as LNHNV and CDR2 as YYDKDF (reference sequence). The CDR3 has 13 residues. Trimming removed 0 bases from V and 7 bases from J, with 9 bases in between. The CDR3 reads CATSRDREGGYTF. CDR3 sequence (DNA): TGTGCCACCAGCAGAGATCGGGAGGGTGGCTACACCTTC.

V and J are TRBV19 and TRBJ2-7; 7 bases map to TRBD1. The CDR3 extends over 13 amino acids. V lost 2 bases and J lost 6; bases outside the gene matches: 4. CDR1 LNHDA and CDR2 SQIVND come from the germline V gene (reference sequence). Here the CDR3 DNA reads TGTGCCAGTAGTATAAGTGACAGGGTCGAGCAGTACTTC. Encoded protein: CASSISDRVEQYF.

A few counts support this clone. At one boundary the junction diverges from the germline segment, which might be a read error. The chain carries TRBV18 and TRBJ2-1; D possibly corresponds to TRBD2 (6 bases). This CDR3 comprises 11 residues. Germline lookup yields CDR1 KGHSH and CDR2 LQKENI. CDR3 coding DNA: TGTGCCAGCTCTCCACCGGGACTCCAGTTCTTC. It is translated as CASSPPGLQFF.

The V and J genes are TRBV5-1 and TRBJ1-4, with D uncertain. The length of the CDR3 is 14 residues. Germline CDR1 and CDR2: SGHRS and YFSETQ. The ends were cut back, 4 bases at V and 0 bases at J, with 7 bases in the middle. The CDR3 DNA is TGCGCCAGCAGCGCGAGCACAACTAATGAAAAACTGTTTTTT. It encodes CASSASTTNEKLFF.

The chain couples TRBV29-1 to TRBJ1-2; 12 nucleotides line up with TRBD1. The CDR3 is 15 residues long. V trimming: 4 bases; J trimming: 3 bases; junction bases outside the gene matches: 6. Germline-derived CDR1 and CDR2 are SQVTM and ANQGSEA. The CDR3 DNA reads as TGCAGCGTTGTAGGGACAGGGGGCGAGGACTATGGCTACACCTTC. Residues: CSVVGTGGEDYGYTF.

In this sample, this clone turned up a few times. The rearrangement joins TRBV14 to TRBJ2-7, with TRBD1 as a possible D gene (5 bases). The V and J ends lost 8 bases and 4 bases respectively, with 12 bases between them. The length of the CDR3 is 12 residues. Germline V CDR1 and CDR2: SGHDN, FVKESK. CDR3 sequence (DNA): TGTGCCAGCGCCCAAGGGGCGTACGAGCAGTACTTC. Protein product: CASAQGAYEQYF.

Only a few counts were recorded for this clone. Written as DNA, the CDR3 is TGCAGTGCTAGAGACGCCTACGAGCAGTACTTC. Amino acid sequence: CSARDAYEQYF. V gene TRBV20-1 combines with J gene TRBJ2-7; D not certain. Germline V gene sequence: CDR1 DFQATT, CDR2 SNEGSKA (reference sequence). Trimming cost V 0 bases and J 2 bases, with 2 bases left between them. This CDR3 has 11 amino acids.

This clone appeared a few times. CDR3: CASSLNSGENIQYF. The CDR3 nucleotides read TGTGCCAGCAGCTTAAATAGCGGGGAAAACATTCAGTACTTC. This chain links TRBV7-3 with TRBJ2-4; 8 bases agree with TRBD2. Germline CDR1 is SGHTA and CDR2 is FQGTGA. Trimming cost V 1 base and J 5 bases; bases outside gene matches: 1. This CDR3 has 14 amino acids.

The chain combines TRBV6-1 with TRBJ1-5; D perhaps matches TRBD1 (5 bases). CDR1 and CDR2 from the germline V gene are MNHNS and SASEGT. The V end lost 2 bases, the J end lost 4 bases, and 12 bases lay between the germline ends. The CDR3 sequence is 15 residues long. The CDR3 nucleotides read TGTGCCAGCAGTGAAATAGGGGTCGGAAATCAGCCCCAGCATTTT. Residues: CASSEIGVGNQPQHF.

This chain joins TRBV2 and TRBJ2-2; 16 nucleotides align to TRBD2. Germline V gene lookup returns CDR1 SNHLY and CDR2 FYNNEI. The CDR3 sequence is 17 residues long. V shed 5 bases, J shed 6 bases, and the junction held 6 bases outside the gene matches. This CDR3 is CASSPRGTSGRAGELFF. The CDR3, as DNA: TGTGCCAGCAGTCCACGAGGGACTAGCGGGAGGGCCGGGGAGCTGTTTTTT.

This chain uses TRBV6-6 with TRBJ1-3, with D tentatively TRBD1 (6 bases). CDR3 length: 14 residues. Between the trimmed V and J ends, which lost 8 bases and 0 bases, there was a span of 11 bases. Germline loops: CDR1 MNHNY, CDR2 SVGAGI (reference sequence). The CDR3 DNA reads TGTGCCAGCGCGACAGGCAACTCTGGAAACACCATATATTTT. Protein product: CASATGNSGNTIYF.

This clone was counted a few times. The gene calls are TRBV11-2 and TRBJ1-2, with 8 bases lining up with TRBD1. Germline V CDR1 and CDR2: SGHAT, FQNNGV. The CDR3 length is 14 residues. The trim removed 2 bases at V and 6 bases at J, leaving 5 bases unmatched. This chain's CDR3 is CASSLSTGANGYTF. In DNA form, the CDR3 reads TGTGCCAGCAGCTTATCGACAGGGGCAAATGGCTACACCTTC. The full variable domain, in which reference TRBV11-2 and TRBJ1-2 provide the parts outside the CDR3, is EAGVAQSPRYKIIEKRQSVAFWCNPISGHATLYWYQQILGQGPKLLIQFQNNGVVDDSQLPKDRFSAERLKGVDSTLKIQPAKLEDSAVYLCASSLSTGANGYTFGSGTRLTVV.

In this sample, this clone turned up a few times. The V gene is TRBV5-1, the J gene TRBJ1-4; D not resolved. From germline, CDR1 is SGHRS and CDR2 YFSETQ. Trimming shortened V by 3 bases and J by 8 bases, and 26 bases separated the two germline ends. The CDR3 totals 18 residues. The CDR3 sequence is CASSSSVTGLRLGEKLFF. In nucleotides, the CDR3 is TGCGCCAGCAGCTCCTCGGTAACGGGTTTGAGACTCGGGGAAAAACTGTTTTTT.

This clone was counted between two and nine times. This chain joins TRBV4-2 and TRBJ2-3, with 10 bases matching TRBD2. The length of the CDR3 is 17 residues. The germline gives CDR1 LGHNA, CDR2 YNFKEQ. The ends lost 4 bases at V and 1 base at J; junction bases unmatched: 8. CDR3 sequence (DNA): TGTGCCAGCAGCCCTTTGGGCACTAGCGGGGGCACAGATACGCAGTATTTT. Its translation: CASSPLGTSGGTDTQYF.

The sample holds a few counts of this clone. The J gene is TRBJ1-2, the V gene TRBV7-2; D is ambiguous. The germline gives CDR1 SGHTA, CDR2 FQGNSA. V lost 4 bases to trimming and J lost 3 bases, with 12 bases between them. CDR3 length: 14 amino acids. CDR3 in amino acids: CASSSLGAYYGYTF. CDR3 coding DNA: TGTGCCAGCAGCTCGCTGGGAGCGTACTATGGCTACACCTTC.

In its sample, this clone was seen a few times. The chain employs TRBV5-1 and TRBJ1-1; unclear D gene. The CDR3 is 14 amino acids. V dropped 4 bases and J dropped 0 bases, with 10 bases sitting between them. The germline CDR1 and CDR2 sequences are SGHRS and YFSETQ. The CDR3 reads CASSPAGMNTEAFF. The CDR3 DNA follows: TGCGCCAGCAGCCCGGCGGGAATGAACACTGAAGCTTTCTTT.

This sequence joins TRBV11-2 and TRBJ2-5, with D maybe TRBD2 (6 bases). V was cut by 5 bases and J by 5 bases, with 18 bases left in between. Germline V CDR1 and CDR2: SGHAT, FQNNGV. This CDR3 spans 15 amino acids. DNA of the CDR3: TGTGCCAGCAGCCCCTCCCGCGGGGAAGGGGAGACCCAGTACTTC. Encoded protein: CASSPSRGEGETQYF.

The chain uses TRBV30 and TRBJ2-7; 9 nucleotides align to TRBD2. CDR3 length equals 15 residues. The V segment lost 5 bases and the J segment 5 bases; nucleotides outside the gene matches: 13. Germline CDR1 reads GTSNPN; CDR2 reads SVGIG (reference sequence). This CDR3 reads CAWGGVIAGVDEQYF. The CDR3 DNA reads TGTGCCTGGGGGGGGGTAATAGCGGGAGTCGACGAGCAGTACTTC. The complete variable domain, with remaining parts taken from reference TRBV30 and TRBJ2-7, reads SQTIHQWPATLVQPVGSPLSLECTVEGTSNPNLYWYRQAAGRGLQLLFYSVGIGQISSEVPQNLSASRPQDRQFILSSKKLLLSDSGFYLCAWGGVIAGVDEQYFGPGTRLTVT.

Worth noting for this clone: Other DNA sequences in the sample encode the same CDR3. The rearrangement links TRBV19 to TRBJ2-2; 12 bases are shared with TRBD2. Trimming at V came to 3 bases and at J to 2 bases, leaving 10 bases not matched to a gene. Germline CDR1 is LNHDA and CDR2 is SQIVND (reference sequence). The CDR3 is 19 amino acids. CDR3 coding DNA: TGTGCCAGTAGTATTAGGGCTAGCGGGAGGGCCGGCAACACCGGGGAGCTGTTTTTT. Translating gives CASSIRASGRAGNTGELFF.

This chain uses TRBV7-2 with TRBJ1-1, with TRBD1 identical over 8 bases. V gave up 4 bases and J gave up 5 bases; unmatched junction bases: 9. This CDR3 spans 15 amino acids. Germline-derived CDR1 and CDR2 are SGHTA and FQGNSA. CDR3: CASSYRGGDGTEAFF. For the CDR3, the DNA is TGTGCCAGCAGCTACAGGGGGGGTGATGGGACTGAAGCTTTCTTT.

V and J are TRBV5-6 and TRBJ2-7, with TRBD2 matching over 8 bases. V lost 4 bases and J lost 9; bases outside the gene matches: 9. CDR3 length equals 13 residues. Germline V lookup: CDR1 SGHDT, CDR2 YYEEEE. The CDR3 nucleotides are TGTGCCAGCAGCCTCGGACTAGCCGCCGGGCAGTACTTC. It yields the protein CASSLGLAAGQYF. The entire variable domain, with the rest obtained from reference TRBV5-6 and TRBJ2-7, is as follows: DAGVTQSPTHLIKTRGQQVTLRCSPKSGHDTVSWYQQALGQGPQFIFQYYEEEERQRGNFPDRFSGHQFPNYSSELNVNALLLGDSALYLCASSLGLAAGQYFGPGTRLTVT.